The 28 T cell receptor beta chains reported below all come from one sample, sequenced in a study of blood T cells in healthy people across ages. Through a sample-barcoded 5' primer and a J-beta primer mix, a second PCR was run for about 6 to 11 cycles. One entry per CDR3 protein, called by TCRdb with MiXCR from the 5' RACE reads. The sample holds almost 800,000 distinct CDR3 sequences, roughly 64% seen once. Sequences were obtained from blood. The receptors shown here come from a man aged 30-40 years in good health.

The chain recombines TRBV7-9 with TRBJ1-2, with D perhaps TRBD1 (6 bases). Trimming left V 8 bases short and J 1 base short, with 8 bases between. CDR3 size: 12 residues. Germline V lookup: CDR1 SEHNR, CDR2 FQNEAQ (reference sequence). The CDR3 coding sequence is TGTGCCAGCGGACAGTTTAACTATGGCTACACCTTC. Translating it yields CASGQFNYGYTF.

The chain has TRBV3-1 and TRBJ2-4; TRBD1 might be the D (5 bases). The last part of the DNA fits TRBJ2-7 better; the J call may be wrong. CDR1 and CDR2 from the germline V gene are LGHDT and YNNKEL (reference sequence). The CDR3 is 16 amino acids. The CDR3 nucleotides read TGTGCCAGCAGCCAAGATAGGTTCAGGGTGAACTACGAGCAGTACTTC. Its protein product is CASSQDRFRVNYEQYF.

V and J are TRBV29-1 and TRBJ1-2; D is possibly TRBD1 (5 bases). Germline V gene sequence: CDR1 SQVTM, CDR2 ANQGSEA. The CDR3 covers 15 residues. Trimming removed 0 bases at V and 8 bases at J, with 19 bases between. CDR3 in amino acids: CSVEDPRGGKWGYTF. The CDR3 DNA reads as TGCAGCGTTGAAGATCCACGGGGGGGTAAATGGGGCTACACCTTC.

The CDR3, as DNA: TGTGCCAGCAGCTTAGGGATCGTCTCCTACGAGCAGTACTTC. It is translated as CASSLGIVSYEQYF. The chain uses TRBV7-6 and TRBJ2-7, with no clear D. This CDR3 comprises 14 residues. The germline V and J ends were trimmed by 1 base and 0 bases, with 7 bases remaining between them. CDR1 and CDR2 from the germline V gene are SGHVS and FNYEAQ.

As to this clonotype: At one end the junction does not follow the germline gene, possibly because of a read error. V usage is TRBV20-1 and J usage is TRBJ1-1; 11 bases are shared with TRBD1. Germline CDR1 DFQATT, CDR2 SNEGSKA (reference sequence). The CDR3 consists of 17 residues. CDR3 DNA sequence: TGCAGTGCTCTTCCAGACCCGGGACAGGGGGTGAGCACTGGAGCTTTCTTT. This translates into CSALPDPGQGVSTGAFF.

Details on this clonotype: This may come from a read error, since a much larger clone is one base off. The CDR3 DNA sequence: TGTGCCAGCAGTTCAACACTAGCGGGGTCCTACAATGTGCAGTTCTTC. Its translation is CASSSTLAGSYNVQFF. The chain is built from TRBV12-3 or TRBV12-4 and TRBJ2-1; 10 nucleotides agree with TRBD2. This CDR3 has 16 amino acids.

V and J are TRBV15 and TRBJ2-1; TRBD2 aligns across 12 bases. The CDR3 loop spans 16 amino acids. The ends lost 3 bases at V and 4 bases at J; junction bases unmatched: 4. The germline gives CDR1 LNHNV, CDR2 YYDKDF (reference sequence). For the CDR3, the DNA is TGTGCCACCAGCAGTAAGGGACTAGCGGGTTACAATGAGCAGTTCTTC. Translation gives CATSSKGLAGYNEQFF. The complete variable domain, with remaining parts taken from reference TRBV15 and TRBJ2-1, reads DAMVIQNPRYQVTQFGKPVTLSCSQTLNHNVMYWYQQKSSQAPKLLFHYYDKDFNNEADTPDNFQSRRPNTSFCFLDIRSPGLGDTAMYLCATSSKGLAGYNEQFFGPGTRLTVL.

In this sample, this clonotype turned up a few times. The chain uses TRBV4-1 and TRBJ2-4, with D possibly matching TRBD1 (6 bases). The DNA end lines up better with TRBJ2-7; the J call may be wrong. CDR3 size: 17 residues. Germline CDR1 and CDR2: MGHRA and YSYEKL. CDR3 DNA sequence: TGCGCCAGCAGCCGAGAGCTAAAAACAGGGTTCGCCTACGAGCAGTACTTC. As protein: CASSRELKTGFAYEQYF.

The chain carries TRBV14 and TRBJ2-2; no definite D call. Germline V gene sequence: CDR1 SGHDN, CDR2 FVKESK. V lost 5 bases and J lost 5, with 9 bases in between. CDR3 length equals 13 residues. The CDR3 DNA reads as TGTGCCAGCAGCACGCCCCCGACCGGGGAGCTGTTTTTT. Amino acid sequence: CASSTPPTGELFF.

The rearrangement joins TRBV10-3 to TRBJ2-6, with D perhaps given as TRBD1 or TRBD2 (5 bases each). V was trimmed by 5 bases and J by 0 bases, leaving 20 bases between them. CDR1 and CDR2 from the germline V gene are ENHRY and SYGVKD. CDR3 length equals 19 residues. CDR3 in amino acids: CAISLSGLADASGANVLTF. The CDR3 nucleotides read TGTGCCATCAGTCTCTCAGGGCTAGCTGATGCCTCTGGGGCCAACGTCCTGACTTTC.

The rearrangement links TRBV15 to TRBJ1-6; perhaps TRBD1 as D (6 bases). Germline V CDR1 and CDR2: LNHNV, YYDKDF (reference sequence). The CDR3 has 16 residues. V lost 3 bases and J lost 5, with 14 bases in between. The CDR3 loop reads CATSRGGGLNNSPLHF. CDR3 nucleotide sequence: TGTGCCACCAGCAGGGGAGGGGGATTAAATAATTCACCCCTCCACTTT.

This clonotype was seen a handful of times. The V gene is TRBV29-1, the J gene TRBJ2-7; 13 bases agree with TRBD2. In germline, CDR1 is SQVTM, CDR2 ANQGSEA. The CDR3 extends over 17 amino acids. Germline trimming cut 6 bases from V and 4 bases from J; bases unmatched to any gene: 15. CDR3 in amino acids: CSVHSWTSGGRSYEQYF. The CDR3 DNA reads TGCAGCGTCCATTCGTGGACTAGCGGGGGTCGGTCTTACGAGCAGTACTTC.

V and J are TRBV6-5 and TRBJ2-1; D unresolved. CDR1 MNHEY and CDR2 SVGAGI come from the germline V gene. CDR3 length: 17 amino acids. V lost 2 bases and J lost 2, with 16 bases in between. In DNA form, the CDR3 reads TGTGCCAGCAGTTACGCCCCTGTTGTTAGGCCCTACAATGAGCAGTTCTTC. It translates to CASSYAPVVRPYNEQFF.

The V and J genes are TRBV5-4 and TRBJ2-2; TRBD2 might be the D (5 bases). This CDR3 spans 13 amino acids. The germline gives CDR1 SGHNT, CDR2 YYREEE (reference sequence). The germline V and J ends were trimmed by 4 bases and 7 bases, with 11 bases remaining between them. CDR3 sequence (DNA): TGTGCCAGCAGCCCCGGACTTAACGGGGAGCTGTTTTTT. Residues: CASSPGLNGELFF.

The gene calls are TRBV27 and TRBJ2-1, with D possibly being TRBD1 or TRBD2 (5 bases each). V lost 1 base and J 5 bases, leaving 15 bases between the germline ends. This CDR3 is 16 amino acids long. Germline CDR1 and CDR2: MNHEY and SMNVEV (reference sequence). In DNA form, the CDR3 reads TGTGCCAGCAGTTTATGGGACGGTAAGGGTCACAATGAGCAGTTCTTC. Its protein is CASSLWDGKGHNEQFF.

This clonotype was counted between two and nine times. The chain carries TRBV20-1 and TRBJ1-2; D may be TRBD1 (6 bases). The V end was cut by 6 bases, the J end by 3 bases, with 20 bases between. Germline-derived CDR1 and CDR2 are DFQATT and SNEGSKA (reference sequence). The CDR3 spans 15 residues. The CDR3 spells CSADRGGGGYYGYTF. The CDR3 DNA sequence: TGCAGTGCAGATCGAGGAGGCGGGGGCTACTATGGCTACACCTTC.

The genes are TRBV10-3 and TRBJ1-2, with 7 bases fitting TRBD1. The germline CDR1 and CDR2 sequences are ENHRY and SYGVKD. There are 13 residues in the CDR3. V gave up 5 bases and J gave up 5 bases; unmatched junction bases: 5. CDR3 protein: CAISYDREYGYTF. CDR3 nucleotide sequence: TGTGCCATCAGTTATGACAGGGAATATGGCTACACCTTC.

The chain recombines TRBV5-1 with TRBJ1-2; D unclear. Germline V gives CDR1 SGHRS, CDR2 YFSETQ. The V end was cut by 0 bases, the J end by 5 bases, with 14 bases between. The CDR3 runs to 15 residues. CDR3 sequence reads: CASSLAGIFPYGYTF. The CDR3 region has the DNA TGCGCCAGCAGCTTGGCTGGGATTTTTCCTTATGGCTACACCTTC.

The chain recombines TRBV7-2 with TRBJ2-1, with 10 bases aligning to TRBD2. The CDR3 runs 18 residues. With V trimmed by 2 bases and J by 10 bases, 17 bases remained unmatched. From germline, CDR1 is SGHTA and CDR2 FQGNSA. In DNA, the CDR3 is TGTGCCAGCAGCTTATCCCCCGGGGCTAGCGGGAGTGGAAACGAGCAGTTCTTC. Translated, it gives CASSLSPGASGSGNEQFF.

J is TRBJ1-2 and V is TRBV12-3 or TRBV12-4; D not resolved. V shed 6 bases and J shed 3 bases, with 23 bases lying between them. The CDR3 runs to 17 residues. The CDR3 DNA follows: TGTGCCAGCAGCCGCGCGGGCCGGAAAAGTAACTACTATGGCTACACCTTC. Translation: CASSRAGRKSNYYGYTF.

The chain recombines TRBV4-1 with TRBJ2-3, with no clear D. The CDR3 is 17 amino acids. Germline CDR1 is MGHRA and CDR2 is YSYEKL. Trimming took off 0 bases at V and 2 bases at J, with 15 bases between the two ends. CDR3 protein: CASSQDQAGSLTDTQYF. Here the CDR3 DNA reads TGCGCCAGCAGCCAAGATCAGGCAGGAAGCCTCACAGATACGCAGTATTTT.

The chain uses TRBV7-2 and TRBJ2-7, with 9 bases matching TRBD2. The end of the DNA fits TRBJ2-5 better, so the J call may be wrong. The CDR3 runs 16 residues. Germline V lookup: CDR1 SGHTA, CDR2 FQGNSA. CDR3 in amino acids: CASSLSGGGAWETQYF. Written as DNA, the CDR3 is TGTGCCAGCAGCTTATCAGGCGGGGGGGCGTGGGAGACCCAGTACTTC.

This rearrangement joins TRBV29-1 to TRBJ2-5; no firm D call. The CDR3 consists of 13 residues. Trimming shortened V by 4 bases and J by 2 bases, and 11 bases separated the two germline ends. Germline V lookup: CDR1 SQVTM, CDR2 ANQGSEA. CDR3 sequence reads: CSVVHTKQETQYF. As DNA, the CDR3 is TGCAGCGTTGTTCACACCAAACAAGAGACCCAGTACTTC.

The chain combines TRBV6-1 with TRBJ2-5; 7 nucleotides line up with TRBD1. V dropped 8 bases and J dropped 3; count of bases not matched to a gene: 9. The CDR3 has 14 amino acids. Germline lookup yields CDR1 MNHNS and CDR2 SASEGT. This CDR3 is CASRSGTAEETQYF. CDR3 nucleotides: TGTGCCAGCCGTTCCGGGACAGCTGAAGAGACCCAGTACTTC.

This clonotype is a singleton in its sample. The rearrangement uses TRBV20-1 and TRBJ2-1; D uncertain. The ends were cut back, 8 bases at V and 11 bases at J, with 7 bases in the middle. Germline V gene lookup returns CDR1 DFQATT and CDR2 SNEGSKA (reference sequence). There are 8 residues in the CDR3. The CDR3 DNA sequence: TGCAGTCCCTCCAAGCAGTTCTTC. The encoded protein is CSPSKQFF.

In nucleotides, the CDR3 is TGTGCCAGCAGCCTGTCCCCCCGTTCCACCTACGAGCAGTACTTC. It yields the protein CASSLSPRSTYEQYF. The chain is built from TRBV4-2 and TRBJ2-7; no reliable D call. Germline lookup yields CDR1 LGHNA and CDR2 YNFKEQ. The germline V and J ends were trimmed by 4 bases and 2 bases, with 15 bases remaining between them. CDR3 length: 15 amino acids.

The J gene is TRBJ1-1, the V gene TRBV6-2 or TRBV6-3; D remains ambiguous. V was clipped by 0 bases and J by 2 bases, with 10 bases between them. The germline V gene has CDR1 MNHEY and CDR2 SVGEGT. This CDR3 has 15 residues. The CDR3 bases are TGTGCCAGCAGTTACTCGACCCTTGGAAACACTGAAGCTTTCTTT. Its protein is CASSYSTLGNTEAFF.

This clonotype turned up a few times. The V call is TRBV29-1, the J call TRBJ2-5, with 11 bases identical to TRBD2. Germline V gene sequence: CDR1 SQVTM, CDR2 ANQGSEA. V dropped 6 bases and J dropped 11; count of bases not matched to a gene: 17. This CDR3 is 15 amino acids long. CDR3: CSVESGTSGVNEQYF. Written as DNA, the CDR3 is TGCAGCGTGGAATCCGGGACTAGCGGCGTCAATGAGCAGTACTTC.